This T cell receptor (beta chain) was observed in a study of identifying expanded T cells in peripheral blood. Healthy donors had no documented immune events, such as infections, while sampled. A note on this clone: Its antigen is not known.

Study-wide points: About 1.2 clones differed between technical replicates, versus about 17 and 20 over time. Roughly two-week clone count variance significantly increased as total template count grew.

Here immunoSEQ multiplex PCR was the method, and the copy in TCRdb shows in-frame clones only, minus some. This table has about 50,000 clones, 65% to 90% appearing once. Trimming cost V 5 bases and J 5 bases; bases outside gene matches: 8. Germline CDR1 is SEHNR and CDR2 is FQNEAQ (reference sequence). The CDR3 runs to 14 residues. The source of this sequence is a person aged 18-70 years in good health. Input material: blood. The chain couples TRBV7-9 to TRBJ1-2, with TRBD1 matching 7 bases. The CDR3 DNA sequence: TGTGCCAGCAGCCCCGGAACAGGGGCATATGGCTACACCTTC. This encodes CASSPGTGAYGYTF.